This TCR beta chain is from a study of T cells in Graves' hyperthyroidism and ophthalmopathy. This clonotype showed up many times. Germline CDR1 KGHDR, CDR2 SFDVKD. The CDR3 has 13 residues. With V trimmed by 6 bases and J by 5 bases, 3 bases remained unmatched. RNA transcripts yielded amplified TCR beta CDR3 regions. First-round RT-PCR with HTBI primers amplified the TCR CDR3 region. TCRdb ran MiXCR on the multiplex PCR reads and lists one entry per CDR3 protein. The table records hundreds of thousands of distinct CDR3 sequences, 12% to 15% of them present only once. The genes are TRBV24-1 and TRBJ1-1; TRBD1 matches at 9 bases. This sequence was found in a woman between 18 and 30 years old with Graves' hyperthyroidism. Sample: blood. CDR3 in amino acids: CATSTGGETEAFF. CDR3 bases: TGTGCCACCAGTACAGGGGGCGAAACTGAAGCTTTCTTT.